This record concerns one T cell receptor beta chain sequence. Antigen specificity is unknown. The primer mix had 60 Vbeta and 13 Jbeta primers. Using immunoSEQ multiplex PCR, the repertoire was profiled, and TCRdb retains in-frame clones only, with some absent. The repertoire includes roughly 100,000 clones, 84% of them detected once, and 5.5% to 6.5% sits in the top ten. These data originate in a study of cytomegalovirus exposure and HLA in healthy donors. Across the whole study: A previous analysis identified about 110 million unique TCR beta sequences derived from about 180 million T cells. Broader study findings: Investigators reported under 200 TCR beta chains as tied to cytomegalovirus. Rates of TCR association differed by HLA locus in a later analysis, with DRB1 highest and HLA-C lowest.

This CDR3 has 17 amino acids. In germline, CDR1 is MDHEN, CDR2 SYDVKM. V lost 7 bases and J 3 bases, leaving 25 bases between the germline ends. The chain is built from TRBV28 and TRBJ2-7; TRBD2 is a possible D gene (7 bases). The receptor was isolated from a woman between 18 and 29 years old in good health and CMV-seropositive. Sequencing was done on a sample of PBMCs. The CDR3 reads CASKGGGLQPLFYEQYF. CDR3 DNA: TGTGCCAGCAAGGGCGGGGGCTTACAGCCTCTTTTCTACGAGCAGTACTTC. Full variable domain (missing parts from reference TRBV28 and TRBJ2-7): DVKVTQSSRYLVKRTGEKVFLECVQDMDHENMFWYRQDPGLGLRLIYFSYDVKMKEKGDIPEGYSVSREKKERFSLILESASTNQTSMYLCASKGGGLQPLFYEQYFGPGTRLTVT.